Each of the 9 T cell receptor beta chains below was sequenced from the same sample in a study of blood T cell repertoires in COVID-19. TCRdb's copy holds only in-frame clones and misses some; the assay was immunoSEQ multiplex PCR. Of approximately 200,000 clones in the sample, roughly 80% were seen once. Sequenced sample: peripheral blood. These receptor sequences come from a woman aged 45-59 years with acute or convalescent COVID-19.

The rearrangement links TRBV10-3 to TRBJ2-7; 10 bases agree with TRBD2. Per the germline V gene, CDR1 is ENHRY and CDR2 is SYGVKD. This CDR3 comprises 15 residues. J gave up 2 bases and V 3 bases, and 4 bases lay outside the gene matches. Written as DNA, the CDR3 is TGTGCCATCAGTGATTTACTAGCGGGGACCTACGAGCAGTACTTC. It is translated as CAISDLLAGTYEQYF.

V is TRBV5-1 and J is TRBJ2-7, with a tentative D call TRBD2 (7 bases). This CDR3 has 16 residues. Trimming pared 0 bases from V and 4 bases from J, leaving 17 bases between. Germline V gene sequence: CDR1 SGHRS, CDR2 YFSETQ. CDR3 sequence reads: CASSLDFSGGQYEQYF. The CDR3, as DNA: TGCGCCAGCAGCTTGGATTTTTCCGGGGGGCAATACGAGCAGTACTTC.

The V and J genes are TRBV6-6 and TRBJ1-1; the match to TRBD1 covers 10 bases. CDR1 and CDR2 (germline): MNHNY, SVGAGI (reference sequence). The length of the CDR3 is 15 residues. Trimming at V came to 5 bases and at J to 4 bases, leaving 7 bases not matched to a gene. CDR3 loop: CASSDAGTGATEAFF. The CDR3 nucleotides are TGTGCCAGCAGTGACGCCGGGACAGGGGCCACTGAAGCTTTCTTT.

This clone was detected only once. The chain links TRBV10-3 to TRBJ1-4, with D perhaps TRBD1 (5 bases). The ends were cut back, 10 bases at V and 8 bases at J, with 14 bases in the middle. Germline CDR1 and CDR2: ENHRY and SYGVKD. CDR3 length: 12 amino acids. The CDR3 loop reads CATKGRTEKLFF. The CDR3 nucleotides are TGTGCCACCAAAGGCCGGACAGAAAAACTGTTTTTT.

The chain joins TRBV10-1 to TRBJ2-1; 7 bases line up with TRBD2. This CDR3 comprises 15 residues. CDR1 is WNHNN and CDR2 is SYGVQD in the germline V gene (reference sequence). J gave up 2 bases and V 2 bases, and 3 bases lay outside the gene matches. The CDR3 DNA is TGCGCCAGCAGTGAGAGGGGAGGGGCCTACAATGAGCAGTTCTTC. Its translation is CASSERGGAYNEQFF.

The chain is built from TRBV5-1 and TRBJ1-2; D call uncertain. Germline V gives CDR1 SGHRS, CDR2 YFSETQ. V was shortened by 9 bases and J by 4 bases, with 22 bases between the two germline ends. CDR3 length: 15 amino acids. The CDR3 region is CATKQVAGSFYGYTF. In nucleotides, the CDR3 is TGCGCCACCAAGCAGGTTGCAGGATCGTTCTATGGCTACACCTTC.

V is TRBV30 and J is TRBJ2-5; a weak D match, TRBD1 (6 bases). The germline V gene has CDR1 GTSNPN and CDR2 SVGIG (reference sequence). This CDR3 has 14 residues. V gave up 8 bases and J gave up 1 base, with 17 bases separating them. Here the CDR3 reads CAGDPRGTQETQYF. CDR3 coding DNA: TGTGCCGGGGACCCCAGGGGTACCCAAGAGACCCAGTACTTC. The full variable domain, its missing parts supplied by reference TRBV30 and TRBJ2-5, is SQTIHQWPATLVQPVGSPLSLECTVEGTSNPNLYWYRQAAGRGLQLLFYSVGIGQISSEVPQNLSASRPQDRQFILSSKKLLLSDSGFYLCAGDPRGTQETQYFGPGTRLLVL.

This clone was observed at least ten times. The chain combines TRBV28 with TRBJ2-2; no clear D. Per the germline V gene, CDR1 is MDHEN and CDR2 is SYDVKM. V shed 10 bases and J shed 0 bases, with 9 bases lying between them. This CDR3 has 13 amino acids. Here the CDR3 DNA reads TGTGCCACCAGCGTCGCGAACACCGGGGAGCTGTTTTTT. Its protein is CATSVANTGELFF.

V usage is TRBV3-1 (or the pseudogene TRBV3-2) and J usage is TRBJ2-3; tentative D call: TRBD2 (5 bases). The CDR3 runs 17 residues. Germline V CDR1 and CDR2: LGHDT, YNNKEL (reference sequence). Trimming left V 4 bases short and J 2 bases short, with 19 bases between. The CDR3 nucleotides are TGTGCCAGCAGCCGGAGGAAAGACCGAATACACACAGATACGCAGTATTTT. It yields the protein CASSRRKDRIHTDTQYF.